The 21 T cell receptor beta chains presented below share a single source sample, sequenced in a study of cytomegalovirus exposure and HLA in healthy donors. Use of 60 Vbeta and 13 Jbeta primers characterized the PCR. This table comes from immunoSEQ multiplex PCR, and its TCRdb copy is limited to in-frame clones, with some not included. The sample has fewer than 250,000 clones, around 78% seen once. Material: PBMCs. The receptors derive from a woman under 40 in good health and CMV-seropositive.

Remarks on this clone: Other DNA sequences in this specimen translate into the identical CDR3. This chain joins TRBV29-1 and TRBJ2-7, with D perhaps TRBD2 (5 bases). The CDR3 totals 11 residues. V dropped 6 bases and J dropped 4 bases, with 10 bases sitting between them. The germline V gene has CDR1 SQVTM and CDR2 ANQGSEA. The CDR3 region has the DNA TGCAGCGTGGAACGGGGATACGAGCAGTACTTC. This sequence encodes CSVERGYEQYF.

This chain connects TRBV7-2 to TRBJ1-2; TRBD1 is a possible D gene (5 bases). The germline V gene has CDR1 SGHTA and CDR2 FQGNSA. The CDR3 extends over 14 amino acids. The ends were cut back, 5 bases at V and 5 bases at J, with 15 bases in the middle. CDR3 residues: CASSSGTPRYGYTF. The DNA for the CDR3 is TGTGCCAGCAGCAGCGGGACCCCCCGTTATGGCTACACCTTC.

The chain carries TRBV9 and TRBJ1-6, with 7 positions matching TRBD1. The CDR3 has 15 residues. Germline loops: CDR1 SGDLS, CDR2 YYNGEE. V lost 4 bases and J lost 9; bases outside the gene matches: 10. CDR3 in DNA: TGTGCCAGCAGCCTAGGGACAGAAGCGAGTTCACCCCTCCACTTT. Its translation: CASSLGTEASSPLHF.

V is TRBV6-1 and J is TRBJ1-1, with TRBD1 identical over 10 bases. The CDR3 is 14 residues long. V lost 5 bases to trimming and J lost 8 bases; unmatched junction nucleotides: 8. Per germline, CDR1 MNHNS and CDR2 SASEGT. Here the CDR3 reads CASSPIGQGGEAFF. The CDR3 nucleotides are TGTGCCAGCAGTCCCATCGGACAGGGGGGAGAAGCTTTCTTT.

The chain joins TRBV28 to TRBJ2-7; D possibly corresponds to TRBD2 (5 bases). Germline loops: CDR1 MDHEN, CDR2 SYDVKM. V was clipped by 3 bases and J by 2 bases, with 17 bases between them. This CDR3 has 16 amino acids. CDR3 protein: CASSLNKLGSPYEQYF. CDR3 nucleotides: TGTGCCAGCAGTTTGAATAAACTAGGTTCCCCCTACGAGCAGTACTTC.

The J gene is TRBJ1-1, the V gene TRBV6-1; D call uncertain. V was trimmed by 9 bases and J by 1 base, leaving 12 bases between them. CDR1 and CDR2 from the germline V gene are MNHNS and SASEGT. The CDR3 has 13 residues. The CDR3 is CASNRRGNTEAFF. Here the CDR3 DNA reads TGTGCCAGTAACCGTCGGGGGAACACTGAAGCTTTCTTT.

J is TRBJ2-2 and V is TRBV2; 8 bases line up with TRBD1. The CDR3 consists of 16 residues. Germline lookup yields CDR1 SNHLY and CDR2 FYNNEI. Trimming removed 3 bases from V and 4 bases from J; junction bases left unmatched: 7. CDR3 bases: TGTGCCAGCAGTGACCCAGGGGGCTTGGGCACCGGGGAGCTGTTTTTT. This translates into CASSDPGGLGTGELFF.

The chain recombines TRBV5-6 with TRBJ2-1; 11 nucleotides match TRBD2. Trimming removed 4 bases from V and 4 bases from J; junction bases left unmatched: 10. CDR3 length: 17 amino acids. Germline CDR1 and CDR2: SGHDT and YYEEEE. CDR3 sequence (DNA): TGTGCCAGCAGCGGAGGGGCTAGCGGGAGGATGTACAATGAGCAGTTCTTC. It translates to CASSGGASGRMYNEQFF.

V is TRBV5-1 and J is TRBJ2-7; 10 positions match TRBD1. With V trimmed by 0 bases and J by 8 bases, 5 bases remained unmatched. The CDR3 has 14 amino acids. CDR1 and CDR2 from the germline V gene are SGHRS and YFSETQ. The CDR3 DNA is TGCGCCAGCAGCTTGGAGGGGACAGGGGAACAGCAGTACTTC. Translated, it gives CASSLEGTGEQQYF.

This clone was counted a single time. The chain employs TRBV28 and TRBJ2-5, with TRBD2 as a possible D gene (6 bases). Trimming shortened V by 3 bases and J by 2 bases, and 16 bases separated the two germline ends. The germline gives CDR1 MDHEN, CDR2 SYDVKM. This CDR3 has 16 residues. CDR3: CASSLGTQTRQETQYF. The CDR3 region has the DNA TGTGCCAGCAGTTTGGGGACTCAAACCCGACAAGAGACCCAGTACTTC.

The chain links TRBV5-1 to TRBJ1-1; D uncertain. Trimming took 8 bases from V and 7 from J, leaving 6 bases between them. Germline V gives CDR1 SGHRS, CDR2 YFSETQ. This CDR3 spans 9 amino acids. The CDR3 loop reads CARSCEAFF. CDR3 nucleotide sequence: TGCGCCAGGTCCTGTGAAGCTTTCTTT.

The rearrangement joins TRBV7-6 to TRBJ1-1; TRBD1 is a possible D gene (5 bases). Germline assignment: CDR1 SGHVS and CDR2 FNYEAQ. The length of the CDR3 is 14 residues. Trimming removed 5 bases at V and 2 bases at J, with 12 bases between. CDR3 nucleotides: TGTGCCAGCAGCACAGGACGGAGTAACACTGAAGCTTTCTTT. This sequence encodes CASSTGRSNTEAFF.

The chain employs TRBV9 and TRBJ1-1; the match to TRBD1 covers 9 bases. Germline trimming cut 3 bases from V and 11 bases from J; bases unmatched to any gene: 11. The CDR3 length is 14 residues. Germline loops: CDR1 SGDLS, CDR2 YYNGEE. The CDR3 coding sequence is TGTGCCAGCAGCGCAGGACAGGGGCTCGAAGAGGCTTTCTTT. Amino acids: CASSAGQGLEEAFF.

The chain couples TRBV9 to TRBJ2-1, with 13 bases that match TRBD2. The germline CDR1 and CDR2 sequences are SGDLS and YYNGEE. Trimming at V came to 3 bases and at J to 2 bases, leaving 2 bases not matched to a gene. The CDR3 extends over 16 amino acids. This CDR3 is CASSGTSGSPYNEQFF. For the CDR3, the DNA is TGTGCCAGCAGCGGGACTAGCGGGAGTCCCTACAATGAGCAGTTCTTC.

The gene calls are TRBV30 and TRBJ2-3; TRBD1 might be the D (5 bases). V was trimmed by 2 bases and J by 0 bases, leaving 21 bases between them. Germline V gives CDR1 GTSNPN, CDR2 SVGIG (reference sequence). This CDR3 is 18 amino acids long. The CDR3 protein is CAWSRRQTSSLSTDTQYF. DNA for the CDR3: TGTGCCTGGAGTAGGCGACAGACAAGTTCGCTTAGCACAGATACGCAGTATTTT. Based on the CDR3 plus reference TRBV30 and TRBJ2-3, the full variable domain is SQTIHQWPATLVQPVGSPLSLECTVEGTSNPNLYWYRQAAGRGLQLLFYSVGIGQISSEVPQNLSASRPQDRQFILSSKKLLLSDSGFYLCAWSRRQTSSLSTDTQYFGPGTRLTVL.

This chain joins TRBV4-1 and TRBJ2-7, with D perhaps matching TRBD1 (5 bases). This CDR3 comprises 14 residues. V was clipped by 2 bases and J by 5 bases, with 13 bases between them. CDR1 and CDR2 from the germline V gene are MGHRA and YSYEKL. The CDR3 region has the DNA TGCGCCAGCAGCCAACCAGGGTTGATCGACGAGCAGTACTTC. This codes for CASSQPGLIDEQYF.

In DNA, the CDR3 is TGTGCCAGCAGTTTAGCGGGTAGCACTAATGAAAAACTGTTTTTT. Its translation: CASSLAGSTNEKLFF. The rearrangement links TRBV28 to TRBJ1-4; no clear D gene. CDR1 is MDHEN and CDR2 is SYDVKM in the germline V gene. V was pared by 2 bases and J by 2 bases, with 9 bases between. The length of the CDR3 is 15 residues.

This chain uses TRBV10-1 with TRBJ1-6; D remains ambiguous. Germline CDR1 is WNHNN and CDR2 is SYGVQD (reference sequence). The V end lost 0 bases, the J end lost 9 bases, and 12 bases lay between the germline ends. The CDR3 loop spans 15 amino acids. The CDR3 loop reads CASSESYSGPSPLHF. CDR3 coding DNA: TGCGCCAGCAGTGAGTCGTACAGCGGCCCTTCACCCCTCCACTTT.

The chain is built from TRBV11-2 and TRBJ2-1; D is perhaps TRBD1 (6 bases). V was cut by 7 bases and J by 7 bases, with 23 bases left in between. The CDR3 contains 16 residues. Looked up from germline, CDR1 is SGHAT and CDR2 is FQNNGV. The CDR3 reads CASTSTPRGGRNEQFF. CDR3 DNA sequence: TGTGCCAGCACCTCAACACCCCGAGGGGGACGGAATGAGCAGTTCTTC. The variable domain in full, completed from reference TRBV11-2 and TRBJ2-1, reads EAGVAQSPRYKIIEKRQSVAFWCNPISGHATLYWYQQILGQGPKLLIQFQNNGVVDDSQLPKDRFSAERLKGVDSTLKIQPAKLEDSAVYLCASTSTPRGGRNEQFFGPGTRLTVL.

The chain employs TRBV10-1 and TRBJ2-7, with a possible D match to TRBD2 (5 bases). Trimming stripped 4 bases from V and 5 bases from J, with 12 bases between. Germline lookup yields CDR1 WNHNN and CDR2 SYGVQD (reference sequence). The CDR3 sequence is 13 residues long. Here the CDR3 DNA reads TGCGCCAGCAGTGGATCGGGGTGGGACGAGCAGTACTTC. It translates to CASSGSGWDEQYF.

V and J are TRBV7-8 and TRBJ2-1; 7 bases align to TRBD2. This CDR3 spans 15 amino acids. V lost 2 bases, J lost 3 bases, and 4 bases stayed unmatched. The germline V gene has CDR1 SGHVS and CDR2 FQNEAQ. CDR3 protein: CASSLSTGGYNEQFF. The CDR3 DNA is TGTGCCAGCAGCTTATCAACGGGAGGCTACAATGAGCAGTTCTTC.